This T cell receptor beta chain originates from a study of blood T cell repertoires in COVID-19. Turning to the study itself: The study drew acute and convalescent COVID-19 samples from the United States, Italy and Spain.

Source study methods: By means of reference gene primer amplification, nucleated cell counts were estimated. Sequenced by immunoSEQ multiplex PCR; TCRdb stores in-frame clones only, minus some. V and J calls and clone size are as listed in that table; D and trimming were resolved from the DNA. Here the sample spans approximately 260,000 clones, roughly 82% being singletons. Only one count was recorded for this clone. This specimen includes other DNA sequences encoding the same CDR3. The sequenced sample was peripheral blood. The receptor was derived from a woman of 80 years or more with active or convalescent COVID-19.

This chain's CDR3 is CASSFGQGNQPQHF. Written as DNA, the CDR3 is TGTGCCAGCAGTTTTGGACAGGGCAATCAGCCCCAGCATTTT. The chain recombines TRBV6-6 with TRBJ1-5, with 7 bases that match TRBD1. The CDR3 runs to 14 residues. V trimming: 4 bases; J trimming: 2 bases; junction bases outside the gene matches: 2. Germline CDR1 and CDR2: MNHNY and SVGAGI (reference sequence).